This T cell receptor (beta chain) was sequenced in a study of blood T cell repertoires in COVID-19. On the study more broadly: Samples came from the United States, Italy and Spain, spanning acute and convalescent COVID-19. T cells, B-cell-depleted T cells, or PBMCs supplied cDNA or gDNA.

This clone was detected once. The CDR3 covers 14 residues. Germline V CDR1 and CDR2: SGHRS, YFSETQ. Trimming cost V 1 base and J 10 bases; bases outside gene matches: 8. In the original analysis: The authors estimated nucleated cell counts from reference gene primer amplification. Generated by immunoSEQ multiplex PCR, the TCRdb table keeps only in-frame clones and is missing some. V and J calls and clone size are those listed in that table; D and trimming were worked out from the DNA. The sample contains 200,000 to 300,000 clones, roughly 90% of which appear only once. This sequence joins TRBV5-1 and TRBJ2-1; TRBD2 aligns across 7 bases. This receptor was identified in a young man with active or convalescent COVID-19. The sample comprised peripheral blood. CDR3 nucleotide sequence: TGCGCCAGCAGCTTGCTGGGAGGGTCGGGGGAGCAGTTCTTC. It is translated as CASSLLGGSGEQFF.